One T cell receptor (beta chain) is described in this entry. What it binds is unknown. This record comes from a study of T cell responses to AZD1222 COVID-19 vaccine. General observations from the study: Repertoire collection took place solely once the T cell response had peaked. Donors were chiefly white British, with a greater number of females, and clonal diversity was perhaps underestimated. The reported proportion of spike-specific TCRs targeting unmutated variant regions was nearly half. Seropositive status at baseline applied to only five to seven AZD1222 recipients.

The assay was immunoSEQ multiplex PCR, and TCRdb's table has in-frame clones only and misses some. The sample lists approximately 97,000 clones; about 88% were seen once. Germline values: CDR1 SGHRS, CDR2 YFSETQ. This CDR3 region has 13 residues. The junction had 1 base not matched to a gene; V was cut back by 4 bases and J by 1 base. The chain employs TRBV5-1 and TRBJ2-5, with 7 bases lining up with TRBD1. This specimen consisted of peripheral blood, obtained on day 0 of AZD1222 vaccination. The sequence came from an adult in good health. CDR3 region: CASSRDSQETQYF. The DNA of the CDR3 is TGCGCCAGCAGCAGGGACAGCCAAGAGACCCAGTACTTC.